One and the same sample provided the 19 T cell receptor beta chains below, sequenced in a study of shared clonotypes between healthy human individuals. Only CD45RO-negative cells positively selected for CCR7 counted as naive CD8 cells, so terminally differentiated effector memory CD45RA+ cells were excluded. Generated by immunoSEQ multiplex PCR, the TCRdb table keeps only in-frame clones and is missing some. The table includes approximately 720,000 clones, about 91% detected once. Sequencing was done on a sample of naive CD8+ T cells sorted from blood. These receptor sequences come from a man under 40 in good health.

V usage is TRBV6-1 and J usage is TRBJ2-2, with 9 bases lining up with TRBD2. This CDR3 is built from 21 residues. From germline, CDR1 is MNHNS and CDR2 SASEGT. The trim removed 1 base at V and 3 bases at J, leaving 18 bases unmatched. CDR3 in DNA: TGTGCCAGCAGTGAAGTAGATGGGGAGCTAGCGGGGTTCGTGGACACCGGGGAGCTGTTTTTT. This gives the protein CASSEVDGELAGFVDTGELFF.

V gene TRBV28 combines with J gene TRBJ2-7; no clear D. The CDR3 is 12 amino acids. Trimming removed 6 bases at V and 4 bases at J, with 10 bases between. Germline V gene sequence: CDR1 MDHEN, CDR2 SYDVKM. The DNA of the CDR3 is TGTGCCAGCAGCTTCCTTAATTACGAGCAGTACTTC. Translated, it gives CASSFLNYEQYF.

The chain links TRBV10-2 to TRBJ2-5; tentatively, D is TRBD2 (5 bases). The J call may be wrong; the DNA end is better matched by TRBJ2-7. The germline gives CDR1 WSHSY, CDR2 SAAADI. There are 11 residues in the CDR3. CDR3 DNA sequence: TGCGCCAGCGGGAGAAGCTACGAGCAGTACTTC. As protein: CASGRSYEQYF.

V usage is TRBV7-9 and J usage is TRBJ2-3, with D possibly TRBD2 on 5 matching bases. Germline CDR1 reads SEHNR; CDR2 reads FQNEAQ (reference sequence). CDR3 length: 15 residues. Trimming stripped 5 bases from V and 6 bases from J, with 18 bases between. DNA of the CDR3: TGTGCCAGCAGCCCACCCGGACTGGCGGTGGATACGCAGTATTTT. Amino acids: CASSPPGLAVDTQYF.

The CDR3, as DNA: TGTGCCAGCAGTTATAGCGGGGTGAATTCAGATACGCAGTATTTT. The encoded protein is CASSYSGVNSDTQYF. This sequence joins TRBV27 and TRBJ2-3, with 8 bases aligning to TRBD2. V shed 4 bases and J 4 bases; nucleotides not matched to a gene: 7. Germline CDR1 and CDR2: MNHEY and SMNVEV (reference sequence). There are 15 residues in the CDR3.

CDR3 residues: CASSHEQATRDTEAFF. The CDR3 bases are TGCGCCAGCAGCCACGAACAGGCGACACGGGACACTGAAGCTTTCTTT. J is TRBJ1-1 and V is TRBV4-1; D is perhaps TRBD1 (5 bases). The CDR3 is 16 residues long. Trimming shortened V by 3 bases and J by 3 bases, and 17 bases separated the two germline ends. Germline V gene data show CDR1 as MGHRA and CDR2 as YSYEKL.

V is TRBV19 and J is TRBJ2-4; TRBD2 agrees at 7 bases. CDR1 and CDR2 from the germline V gene are LNHDA and SQIVND (reference sequence). V was pared by 3 bases and J by 2 bases, with 7 bases of the junction left unmatched. The CDR3 extends over 16 amino acids. CDR3 nucleotide sequence: TGTGCCAGTAGTATTGGTGGACTAGTTTCCAAAAACATTCAGTACTTC. Translated, it gives CASSIGGLVSKNIQYF.

The rearrangement uses TRBV18 and TRBJ1-1; TRBD1 might be the D (5 bases). V was trimmed by 3 bases and J by 7 bases, leaving 9 bases between them. Germline V gene sequence: CDR1 KGHSH, CDR2 LQKENI. The length of the CDR3 is 12 residues. Here the CDR3 DNA reads TGTGCCAGCTCACCGTCGGGGGTTGAAGCTTTCTTT. The encoded protein is CASSPSGVEAFF.

Worth noting for this clone: Other nucleotide sequences in the sample specify the same CDR3. V gene TRBV7-9 combines with J gene TRBJ2-2; TRBD1 is a possible D gene (5 bases). Germline V lookup: CDR1 SEHNR, CDR2 FQNEAQ (reference sequence). The CDR3 is 16 amino acids. V dropped 1 base and J dropped 0 bases, with 9 bases sitting between them. CDR3 residues: CASSLVGRANTGELFF. In DNA form, the CDR3 reads TGTGCCAGCAGCTTAGTAGGCAGGGCGAACACCGGGGAGCTGTTTTTT.

The chain carries TRBV11-2 and TRBJ2-1; 13 nucleotides match TRBD2. Germline loops: CDR1 SGHAT, CDR2 FQNNGV. Unmatched junction bases numbered 5, after V lost 4 bases and J lost 2 bases. The CDR3 sequence is 17 residues long. The CDR3 DNA sequence: TGTGCCAGCAGCTCCCTTACTAGCGGGAGGGCCTACAATGAGCAGTTCTTC. Amino acids: CASSSLTSGRAYNEQFF.

This chain links TRBV14 with TRBJ2-7; D may be TRBD1 or TRBD2 (5 bases each). This CDR3 contains 14 residues. CDR1 is SGHDN and CDR2 is FVKESK in the germline V gene. The V gene lost 3 bases and the J gene lost 2 bases, with 11 bases spanning the gap. The CDR3 loop is CASSHGGYAYEQYF. Written as DNA, the CDR3 is TGTGCCAGCAGCCATGGGGGTTACGCCTACGAGCAGTACTTC.

As DNA, the CDR3 is TGTGCCAGCAGTTTCTCCGGGACACCCGGCGAAGCTTTCTTT. It translates to CASSFSGTPGEAFF. V gene TRBV28 combines with J gene TRBJ1-1, with a weak D call TRBD1 (6 bases). The CDR3 runs to 14 residues. CDR1 is MDHEN, CDR2 SYDVKM, per germline. The V gene lost 3 bases and the J gene lost 8 bases, with 16 bases spanning the gap.

CDR3 DNA: TGCGCCAGCAGCCCAAGACAGGGCCCTGCAACTAATGAAAAACTGTTTTTT. Residues: CASSPRQGPATNEKLFF. The J gene is TRBJ1-4, the V gene TRBV5-1; 7 nucleotides match TRBD1. The CDR3 runs 17 residues. The germline gives CDR1 SGHRS, CDR2 YFSETQ. Trimming took 4 bases from V and 0 from J; bases not matched to a gene: 9.

This sequence joins TRBV27 and TRBJ2-5; D not certain. Germline CDR1 MNHEY, CDR2 SMNVEV (reference sequence). The CDR3 totals 16 residues. Between the trimmed V and J ends, which lost 3 bases and 4 bases, there was a span of 18 bases. CDR3 amino acids: CASSLAFGGVAETQYF. The CDR3 region has the DNA TGTGCCAGCAGTTTGGCCTTCGGTGGGGTTGCAGAGACCCAGTACTTC.

This clone came up once. The chain has TRBV29-1 and TRBJ1-4, with a weak D call TRBD1 (6 bases). The V gene lost 2 bases and the J gene lost 7 bases, with 14 bases spanning the gap. The length of the CDR3 is 14 residues. CDR1 is SQVTM, CDR2 ANQGSEA, per germline. This CDR3 reads CSVERQVQGEKLFF. The CDR3 DNA sequence: TGCAGCGTTGAAAGGCAGGTACAGGGTGAAAAACTGTTTTTT.

The gene calls are TRBV7-9 and TRBJ2-7; D ambiguous. V was shortened by 1 base and J by 4 bases, with 8 bases between the two germline ends. Germline V gene lookup returns CDR1 SEHNR and CDR2 FQNEAQ (reference sequence). The CDR3 sequence is 13 residues long. CDR3: CASSLGSIYEQYF. The CDR3, as DNA: TGTGCCAGCAGCTTAGGTAGTATTTACGAGCAGTACTTC.

The chain has TRBV7-8 and TRBJ1-4, with D uncertain. The germline gives CDR1 SGHVS, CDR2 FQNEAQ. The CDR3 is 14 residues long. Trimming took 3 bases from V and 7 from J, leaving 12 bases between them. This CDR3 reads CASSFRQDGEKLFF. In nucleotides, the CDR3 is TGTGCCAGCAGCTTTCGGCAGGATGGTGAAAAACTGTTTTTT.

The chain uses TRBV4-1 and TRBJ2-1, with 10 bases that match TRBD2. CDR1 MGHRA and CDR2 YSYEKL come from the germline V gene. Losses at the gene ends were 1 base for V and 7 bases for J; bases not matched to a gene: 10. This CDR3 region has 17 residues. This chain's CDR3 is CASSQVPASGSNNEQFF. In DNA form, the CDR3 reads TGCGCCAGCAGCCAAGTCCCCGCTAGCGGGAGTAATAATGAGCAGTTCTTC.

The V call is TRBV4-1, the J call TRBJ2-7; TRBD2 matches 7 bases. This CDR3 has 12 residues. CDR1 and CDR2 (germline): MGHRA, YSYEKL. J was trimmed by 6 bases and V by 4 bases; bases with no gene match: 3. CDR3 in amino acids: CASSRGGGEQYF. CDR3 nucleotide sequence: TGCGCCAGCAGCCGTGGGGGGGGCGAGCAGTACTTC.